One and the same sample provided the 21 T cell receptor beta chains below, sequenced in a study of vaccination and CD4 T cells after COVID-19. What these receptors recognize is not known. The Oncomine TCR Beta short-read assay was applied to DNA of cultured CD4+ T cells. A single record per CDR3 protein comes from TCRdb applying MiXCR to the PCR reads. The sample shows under 8,000 distinct CDR3 sequences, 58% of them seen only once. Documented treatment: approximately 9-day PBMC culture with coronavirus spike peptide pools or control peptides (ViraFEST assay). Sequencing used CD4+ T cells from blood, cultured in vitro. The origin of the receptors is a human donor who had recovered from COVID-19.

The rearrangement links TRBV24-1 to TRBJ2-7, with 7 bases aligning to TRBD1. CDR3 size: 13 residues. The V and J ends lost 10 bases and 2 bases, in that order; junction bases with no gene match: 7. Germline loops: CDR1 KGHDR, CDR2 SFDVKD. CDR3 sequence reads: CATSTGTAYEQYF. The CDR3 nucleotides read TGTGCCACGTCAACCGGGACAGCCTACGAGCAGTACTTC.

The chain couples TRBV18 to TRBJ2-5; D is undetermined. The CDR3 is 13 residues long. V dropped 3 bases and J dropped 1 base, with 6 bases sitting between them. CDR1 is KGHSH, CDR2 LQKENI, per germline. The CDR3 DNA follows: TGTGCCAGCTCACCCAATCGCCAAGAGACCCAGTACTTC. This sequence encodes CASSPNRQETQYF. The full variable domain, rest sourced from reference TRBV18 and TRBJ2-5, is NAGVMQNPRHLVRRRGQEARLRCSPMKGHSHVYWYRQLPEEGLKFMVYLQKENIIDESGMPKERFSAEFPKEGPSILRIQQVVRGDSAAYFCASSPNRQETQYFGPGTRLLVL.

This chain links TRBV28 with TRBJ2-3; D unresolved. The CDR3 loop spans 16 amino acids. Germline-derived CDR1 and CDR2 are MDHEN and SYDVKM. Deletions cut 2 bases from V and 0 bases from J, with 12 bases between. The CDR3 loop is CASSLGQAASTDTQYF. CDR3 nucleotide sequence: TGTGCCAGCAGTTTAGGCCAGGCAGCTAGCACAGATACGCAGTATTTT.

This rearrangement joins TRBV19 to TRBJ2-5, with TRBD2 identical over 7 bases. The CDR3 is made up of 14 amino acids. V lost 7 bases, J lost 5 bases, and 10 bases stayed unmatched. The germline V gene has CDR1 LNHDA and CDR2 SQIVND (reference sequence). The CDR3 region has the DNA TGTGCCAGTACCGACGGGGGGTTCCGGGAGACCCAGTACTTC. This translates into CASTDGGFRETQYF. The whole variable domain, remainder taken from reference TRBV19 and TRBJ2-5, is DGGITQSPKYLFRKEGQNVTLSCEQNLNHDAMYWYRQDPGQGLRLIYYSQIVNDFQKGDIAEGYSVSREKKESFPLTVTSAQKNPTAFYLCASTDGGFRETQYFGPGTRLLVL.

The V call is TRBV6-5, the J call TRBJ1-5, with 12 positions matching TRBD1. V lost 0 bases to trimming and J lost 7 bases; unmatched junction nucleotides: 10. Germline V gene data show CDR1 as MNHEY and CDR2 as SVGAGI. This CDR3 contains 18 residues. The CDR3 DNA reads TGTGCCAGCAGTTACTCGAGGGACAGGGGGCACCGGAGCCAGCCCCAGCATTTT. The encoded protein is CASSYSRDRGHRSQPQHF.

The chain uses TRBV24-1 and TRBJ2-7; 7 nucleotides agree with TRBD2. V lost 3 bases, J lost 6 bases, and 16 bases stayed unmatched. The CDR3 covers 17 residues. Germline V gene sequence: CDR1 KGHDR, CDR2 SFDVKD. CDR3 DNA sequence: TGTGCCACCAGTGATACGACGGGGAGGGGAAGTCTCTCCGAGCAGTACTTC. Its translation is CATSDTTGRGSLSEQYF.

The sample holds a few counts of this clonotype. The chain couples TRBV11-3 to TRBJ2-7, with 7 bases lining up with TRBD1. CDR1 and CDR2 (germline): SGHNT, YENEEA. This CDR3 has 16 residues. J gave up 0 bases and V 1 base, and 6 bases lay outside the gene matches. The CDR3 DNA reads as TGTGCCAGCAGCTTAGGGACAGGAGCTGTCTCCTACGAGCAGTACTTC. Translation: CASSLGTGAVSYEQYF.

This sequence joins TRBV6-2 or TRBV6-3 and TRBJ1-5; D remains unclear. Germline values: CDR1 MNHEY, CDR2 SVGEGT. The CDR3 contains 15 residues. V shed 5 bases and J shed 5 bases, with 16 bases lying between them. The CDR3 spells CASSRRGTGDQPQHF. For the CDR3, the DNA is TGTGCCAGCAGTCGAAGAGGAACCGGGGATCAGCCCCAGCATTTT.

This clonotype occurred a few times. The genes are TRBV7-3 and TRBJ2-3, with TRBD2 identical over 9 bases. The junction had 11 bases not matched to a gene; V was cut back by 5 bases and J by 2 bases. The germline V gene encodes CDR1 SGHTA and CDR2 FQGTGA. The CDR3 is 17 residues long. The CDR3 DNA follows: TGTGCCAGCAGCCGCGGAGCGGGGGGAATCTTCACAGATACGCAGTATTTT. Protein product: CASSRGAGGIFTDTQYF. Drawing the rest from reference TRBV7-3 and TRBJ2-3, the complete variable domain is GAGVSQTPSNKVTEKGKYVELRCDPISGHTALYWYRQSLGQGPEFLIYFQGTGAADDSGLPNDRFFAVRPEGSVSTLKIQRTERGDSAVYLCASSRGAGGIFTDTQYFGPGTRLTVL.

The V and J genes are TRBV7-9 and TRBJ2-3; D remains unclear. Looked up from germline, CDR1 is SEHNR and CDR2 is FQNEAQ (reference sequence). This CDR3 contains 14 residues. V lost 1 base and J lost 0, with 5 bases in between. The CDR3: CASSLVLSTDTQYF. CDR3 nucleotides: TGTGCCAGCAGCTTAGTGCTGAGCACAGATACGCAGTATTTT.

This chain joins TRBV6-1 and TRBJ1-3, with D unclear. Germline CDR1 reads MNHNS; CDR2 reads SASEGT. Trimming took off 6 bases at V and 0 bases at J, with 15 bases between the two ends. The CDR3 spans 16 residues. The CDR3 region has the DNA TGTGCCAGCAGCCTCCACCTTTCCCGCTCTGGAAACACCATATATTTT. It yields the protein CASSLHLSRSGNTIYF.

The chain has TRBV21-1 and TRBJ2-4; TRBD2 reflects the table's D call only, with no check against the DNA. TRBV21-1 is labeled a pseudogene. CDR3 length: 17 residues. DNA for the CDR3: TGTGCCAGCAGCAAAAGACTAGCAGCACCAACCAAAAACATTCAGTACTTC. As protein: CASSKRLAAPTKNIQYF.

The chain combines TRBV25-1 with TRBJ2-3; tentatively, D is TRBD1 (5 bases). Trimming removed 0 bases at V and 2 bases at J, with 6 bases between. Germline assignment: CDR1 MGHDK and CDR2 SYGVNS. The CDR3 runs to 14 residues. The CDR3 loop is CASSEYRATDTQYF. CDR3 nucleotides: TGTGCCAGCAGTGAATACAGGGCCACAGATACGCAGTATTTT.

There are a few counts of this clonotype. The rearrangement uses TRBV20-1 and TRBJ1-5; D remains ambiguous. CDR1 is DFQATT, CDR2 SNEGSKA, per germline (reference sequence). The CDR3 extends over 14 amino acids. V lost 2 bases and J lost 1, with 9 bases in between. CDR3 amino acids: CSARRESSNQPQHF. The DNA for the CDR3 is TGCAGTGCTAGACGGGAGTCCAGCAATCAGCCCCAGCATTTT.

This clonotype was found once. The V gene is TRBV27, the J gene TRBJ2-7, with 14 bases identical to TRBD2. CDR3 length equals 18 residues. The ends lost 5 bases at V and 1 base at J; junction bases unmatched: 10. CDR1 is MNHEY, CDR2 SMNVEV, per germline (reference sequence). The CDR3 nucleotides read TGTGCCAGCAGTCGAGGACTAGCGGGAGGTGGGAGGTCCTACGAGCAGTACTTC. Protein product: CASSRGLAGGGRSYEQYF.

The chain combines TRBV25-1 with TRBJ1-3; TRBD1 is a possible D gene (5 bases). Germline values: CDR1 MGHDK, CDR2 SYGVNS. The CDR3 is made up of 15 amino acids. The V gene lost 1 base and the J gene lost 5 bases, with 12 bases spanning the gap. In DNA form, the CDR3 reads TGTGCCAGCAGTGAATTGGGGGTTGGACGAAACACCATATATTTT. Its translation is CASSELGVGRNTIYF.

This clonotype has only one observation. This chain connects TRBV2 to TRBJ1-5, with D perhaps TRBD1 (5 bases). CDR3 length equals 14 residues. Germline loops: CDR1 SNHLY, CDR2 FYNNEI. V lost 6 bases and J 0 bases, leaving 9 bases between the germline ends. The CDR3, as DNA: TGTGCCAGCAGGGCGGGACTTAGCAATCAGCCCCAGCATTTT. Its translation: CASRAGLSNQPQHF.

The chain combines TRBV6-5 with TRBJ1-1; unclear D gene. Deletions cut 2 bases from V and 1 base from J, with 8 bases between. The germline gives CDR1 MNHEY, CDR2 SVGAGI. The CDR3 has 14 residues. CDR3 DNA: TGTGCCAGCAGTTACCTCTCGGGGAACACTGAAGCTTTCTTT. It codes for CASSYLSGNTEAFF.

CDR3 residues: CASRGAGTGIYGYTF. CDR3 coding DNA: TGTGCCAGCAGGGGAGCCGGGACAGGCATATATGGCTACACCTTC. This chain connects TRBV2 to TRBJ1-2; 8 nucleotides line up with TRBD1. With 6 bases clipped from V and 5 bases from J, the junction kept 11 bases outside the gene matches. CDR1 is SNHLY and CDR2 is FYNNEI in the germline V gene. This CDR3 is built from 15 residues.

The chain links TRBV6-1 to TRBJ1-1; 8 bases fit TRBD1. This CDR3 is built from 14 residues. The J segment lost 4 bases and the V segment lost 8 bases, leaving 9 bases of the junction unmatched. Germline values: CDR1 MNHNS, CDR2 SASEGT. CDR3 protein: CASQPLDRGTEAFF. CDR3 DNA sequence: TGTGCCAGCCAACCTCTTGACAGGGGCACTGAAGCTTTCTTT.

The chain recombines TRBV7-2 with TRBJ2-7; unclear D gene. V lost 2 bases, J lost 1 base, and 15 bases lay in between. This CDR3 is 16 amino acids long. Germline CDR1 SGHTA, CDR2 FQGNSA. The CDR3 region has the DNA TGTGCCAGCAGCTTACAATCCCTCCCGGCGTCCTACGAGCAGTACTTC. Amino acids: CASSLQSLPASYEQYF.